This T cell receptor beta chain is from a study of pediatric ulcerative colitis. Up to 500,000 reads were sequenced per sample. TCRdb keeps only in-frame clones here, not all; method: immunoSEQ multiplex PCR. This table has fewer than 40,000 clones, roughly four fifths appearing once. Trimming removed 4 bases from V and 4 bases from J; junction bases left unmatched: 7. The CDR3 sequence is 15 residues long. From germline, CDR1 is SEHNR and CDR2 FQNEAQ (reference sequence). This sequence was found in a boy between 5 and 17 years old with severe ulcerative colitis. V usage is TRBV7-9 and J usage is TRBJ1-2; 9 nucleotides line up with TRBD1. Sequenced input: blood. CDR3: CASSSGTGRSYGYTF. The CDR3 DNA reads TGTGCCAGCAGCTCAGGGACAGGGAGGAGCTATGGCTACACCTTC.